The 9 T cell receptor beta chains presented below share a single source sample, sequenced in a study of siplizumab effects on memory and regulatory T cells. Assay used: immunoSEQ multiplex PCR; TCRdb lists only in-frame clones, some missing. Among 80,000 to 95,000 clones listed, over 90% were seen once. Specimen: CD8+ T cells sorted from blood. All receptors come from a human donor in good health.

CDR3 in DNA: TGTGCCAGTAGTACCTCGGGACTAGCGGAGAAAGATACGCAGTATTTT. Its translation: CASSTSGLAEKDTQYF. The rearrangement uses TRBV19 and TRBJ2-3, with TRBD2 matching over 11 bases. The V gene's germline CDR1 is LNHDA and CDR2 SQIVND (reference sequence). Germline trimming cut 4 bases from V and 5 bases from J; bases unmatched to any gene: 8. The CDR3 totals 16 residues.

The gene calls are TRBV10-2 and TRBJ2-7; 7 positions agree with TRBD1. The CDR3 is made up of 15 amino acids. Germline V CDR1 and CDR2: WSHSY, SAAADI. V dropped 7 bases and J dropped 7; count of bases not matched to a gene: 16. CDR3 in amino acids: CASILPGQPNGEQYF. CDR3 DNA: TGCGCCAGCATTTTACCGGGACAGCCCAACGGGGAGCAGTACTTC.

The CDR3 nucleotides are TGTGCCAGCAGCGCCCCCCCAGGGACGGAGGGACCTGGCTACACCTTC. Its protein is CASSAPPGTEGPGYTF. The gene calls are TRBV7-9 and TRBJ1-2; TRBD1 is a possible D gene (5 bases). Trimming removed 5 bases at V and 7 bases at J, with 23 bases between. CDR1 and CDR2 from the germline V gene are SEHNR and FQNEAQ (reference sequence). The CDR3 is 16 residues long.

The rearrangement joins TRBV5-1 to TRBJ2-2; D gene uncertain. Trimming removed 0 bases at V and 5 bases at J, with 14 bases between. This CDR3 region has 16 residues. The germline V gene has CDR1 SGHRS and CDR2 YFSETQ. The CDR3 region has the DNA TGCGCCAGCAGCTTGGCTGGTGGAGTGGGGACCGGGGAGCTGTTTTTT. It specifies CASSLAGGVGTGELFF.

The rearrangement links TRBV27 to TRBJ1-2, with D perhaps matching TRBD1 (6 bases). The ends were cut back, 6 bases at V and 3 bases at J, with 17 bases in the middle. Germline lookup yields CDR1 MNHEY and CDR2 SMNVEV (reference sequence). This CDR3 contains 15 residues. CDR3 residues: CASRAQDSSYYGYTF. Written as DNA, the CDR3 is TGTGCCAGCAGAGCCCAGGACAGCTCCTACTATGGCTACACCTTC.

This chain links TRBV6-5 with TRBJ2-5; maybe TRBD2 (6 bases). Per germline, CDR1 MNHEY and CDR2 SVGAGI. The ends were cut back, 6 bases at V and 4 bases at J, with 12 bases in the middle. This CDR3 is 13 amino acids long. CDR3 loop: CASSHKRAETQYF. In DNA, the CDR3 is TGTGCCAGCAGCCATAAGCGGGCAGAGACCCAGTACTTC.

This rearrangement joins TRBV27 to TRBJ2-2; no reliable D call. CDR3 size: 15 residues. With 0 bases removed from V and 6 bases from J, the gap between germline ends came to 11 bases. Germline V gives CDR1 MNHEY, CDR2 SMNVEV (reference sequence). In DNA form, the CDR3 reads TGTGCCAGCAGTTTATCGCACAGTAGGGCCGGGGAGCTGTTTTTT. It encodes CASSLSHSRAGELFF.

The chain joins TRBV6-5 to TRBJ2-1; maybe TRBD2 (6 bases). The CDR3 contains 14 residues. The germline V gene encodes CDR1 MNHEY and CDR2 SVGAGI. Deletions cut 8 bases from V and 5 bases from J, with 16 bases between. CDR3 residues: CASAWGERHNEQFF. The CDR3 DNA is TGTGCCAGCGCATGGGGGGAGCGGCACAATGAGCAGTTCTTC.

The chain couples TRBV7-9 to TRBJ2-7; 8 positions match TRBD1. Germline loops: CDR1 SEHNR, CDR2 FQNEAQ (reference sequence). The junction had 6 bases not matched to a gene; V was cut back by 5 bases and J by 0 bases. The CDR3 extends over 15 amino acids. The CDR3 is CASSLQGASSYEQYF. In nucleotides, the CDR3 is TGTGCCAGCAGCCTCCAGGGGGCGAGCTCCTACGAGCAGTACTTC.